The clone carrying this T cell receptor beta chain was detected ten times or more. Antigen specificity is unknown. This entry comes from a study of T cell repertoires in cytomegalovirus infection. V shed 0 bases and J 2 bases; nucleotides not matched to a gene: 11. The CDR3 spans 19 residues. Germline assignment: CDR1 SGHTA and CDR2 FQGNSA. Overall study findings and caveats: HLA-C-restricted TCR beta clonotypes specific for CMV led the ex vivo response.

MiXCR was run by TCRdb on the reads, yielding one entry per CDR3 protein. The data contain about 230,000 distinct CDR3 sequences, 22% of them singletons. The TCR was taken from a human donor in good health (CMV status not recorded). Some clones in this sample may be carry-over from other donors' samples. The chain joins TRBV7-2 to TRBJ1-1; 11 bases align to TRBD1. The sample consisted of CD8+ T cells from PBMCs. The CDR3 coding sequence is TGTGCCAGCAGCTTAGCGGACAGGGGGCGTTCATATCGAAACACTGAAGCTTTCTTT. As protein: CASSLADRGRSYRNTEAFF.